The T cell receptor (beta chain) under discussion was sequenced for a study of T cell repertoires in cytomegalovirus infection. This clonotype was counted ten times or more. The antigen remains undetermined. TCRdb independently ran MiXCR on the reads; one entry per CDR3 protein. The sample gives approximately 110,000 distinct CDR3 sequences, roughly 9.1% of which show up once; 30% to 40% is in the top ten. The sequencing sample was made of PBMCs, sequenced either directly or after in vitro stimulation (not recorded which). This clonotype was sampled from a human donor in good health (CMV status not recorded). Some clones in this sample may be carry-over from other donors' samples.

CDR3 DNA sequence: TGTGCCAGCAGCTTAGCTTGGGGGGCTAGCTCCTACAATGAGCAGTTCTTC. Translating gives CASSLAWGASSYNEQFF. The rearrangement joins TRBV7-8 to TRBJ2-1; tentatively, D is TRBD1 or TRBD2 (6 bases each). Between the trimmed V and J ends, which lost 0 bases and 0 bases, there was a span of 12 bases. CDR3 length: 17 amino acids. From germline, CDR1 is SGHVS and CDR2 FQNEAQ.